The 26 T cell receptor beta chains below all came from one sample that was sequenced in a study of control samples from healthy donors and cancer patients. Some clones are missing from TCRdb's copy, which holds only in-frame ones; the method was immunoSEQ multiplex PCR. The table shows just under 150,000 clones, with around 92% occurring only once. The sample consisted of blood. These receptors were collected from a man aged 25-40 years in good health.

This clone was seen a few times. The V gene is TRBV2, the J gene TRBJ1-5; no clear D gene. V was clipped by 2 bases and J by 4 bases, with 9 bases between them. The CDR3 sequence is 14 residues long. CDR1 is SNHLY, CDR2 FYNNEI, per germline. The CDR3 coding sequence is TGTGCCAGCAGTGAAAGGAGTGGTAATCAGCCCCAGCATTTT. Translating it yields CASSERSGNQPQHF.

On this clone itself: Its ends do not fully match the called genes, so a read error is possible. V is TRBV19 and J is TRBJ1-3; 7 nucleotides align to TRBD1. The CDR3 has 14 amino acids. Germline CDR1 is LNHDA and CDR2 is SQIVND (reference sequence). CDR3 coding DNA: TGTGCTAGTAGTGGGACAGATTATGGAAACACCATATATTTT. Protein sequence: CASSGTDYGNTIYF.

The J gene is TRBJ2-2, the V gene TRBV29-1; 11 bases are a match to TRBD1. Germline values: CDR1 SQVTM, CDR2 ANQGSEA. CDR3 length: 13 amino acids. The J segment lost 6 bases and the V segment lost 3 bases, leaving 0 bases of the junction unmatched. CDR3 nucleotide sequence: TGCAGCGTTGAGGGACAGGGGGCCGGGGAGCTGTTTTTT. Amino acid sequence: CSVEGQGAGELFF.

The chain is built from TRBV7-2 and TRBJ2-2, with 13 bases lining up with TRBD2. The CDR3 sequence is 17 residues long. V lost 0 bases, J lost 4 bases, and 2 bases stayed unmatched. CDR1 and CDR2 (germline): SGHTA, FQGNSA. The CDR3 spells CASSLARTSGGTGELFF. CDR3 nucleotides: TGTGCCAGCAGCTTAGCAAGGACTAGCGGGGGCACCGGGGAGCTGTTTTTT.

The chain joins TRBV30 to TRBJ1-2; D perhaps matches TRBD1 (5 bases). Trimming cost V 2 bases and J 5 bases, with 9 bases left between them. CDR3 length: 12 residues. Germline V gene lookup returns CDR1 GTSNPN and CDR2 SVGIG (reference sequence). The CDR3 coding sequence is TGTGCCTGGAGTCCCCGACAGTATGGCTACACCTTC. Translating gives CAWSPRQYGYTF.

The chain combines TRBV3-1 (or the pseudogene TRBV3-2) with TRBJ1-6, with 7 bases that match TRBD1. Germline lookup yields CDR1 LGHDT and CDR2 YNNKEL (reference sequence). The CDR3 is 16 amino acids. V trimming: 3 bases; J trimming: 6 bases; junction bases outside the gene matches: 8. CDR3 DNA sequence: TGTGCCAGCAGCCACCCCGGGACAGCTTTTAATTCACCCCTCCACTTT. This gives the protein CASSHPGTAFNSPLHF.

The chain is built from TRBV23-1 and TRBJ1-4, with 8 positions matching TRBD1. TRBV23-1 has ORF status, its function being uncertain. The CDR3 spans 16 residues. V dropped 0 bases and J dropped 7; count of bases not matched to a gene: 7. The CDR3 reads CASSQSRTGLTEKLFF. For the CDR3, the DNA is TGCGCCAGCAGTCAATCCCGGACAGGGTTGACTGAAAAACTGTTTTTT.

The J gene is TRBJ1-2, the V gene TRBV11-2; D uncertain. This CDR3 spans 12 amino acids. Trimming cost V 10 bases and J 0 bases, with 9 bases left between them. Germline V CDR1 and CDR2: SGHAT, FQNNGV. CDR3 sequence: CATWTANYGYTF. The CDR3 DNA reads as TGTGCCACCTGGACTGCTAACTATGGCTACACCTTC.

The rearrangement links TRBV19 to TRBJ1-2, with D unresolved. CDR1 and CDR2 (germline): LNHDA, SQIVND (reference sequence). The CDR3 is made up of 14 amino acids. V was shortened by 1 base and J by 1 base, with 7 bases between the two germline ends. This CDR3 is CASSIAHFNYGYTF. In DNA, the CDR3 is TGTGCCAGTAGTATAGCTCACTTTAACTATGGCTACACCTTC.

The chain employs TRBV27 and TRBJ2-6; no definite D call. Germline CDR1 MNHEY, CDR2 SMNVEV (reference sequence). With 1 base removed from V and 0 bases from J, the gap between germline ends came to 13 bases. This CDR3 is built from 18 residues. The CDR3: CASSLWGPSFSGANVLTF. The CDR3 coding sequence is TGTGCCAGCAGTTTATGGGGTCCTTCTTTCTCTGGGGCCAACGTCCTGACTTTC.

CDR3 residues: CAISDRTSTDTQYF. CDR3 bases: TGTGCCATCAGTGACAGGACAAGCACAGATACGCAGTATTTT. The chain employs TRBV10-3 and TRBJ2-3; TRBD1 is a possible D gene (5 bases). This CDR3 has 14 amino acids. Per the germline V gene, CDR1 is ENHRY and CDR2 is SYGVKD. V was clipped by 3 bases and J by 0 bases, with 7 bases between them.

The chain recombines TRBV5-4 with TRBJ2-3; TRBD2 aligns across 14 bases. The CDR3 consists of 17 residues. Germline V gene sequence: CDR1 SGHNT, CDR2 YYREEE (reference sequence). J was trimmed by 5 bases and V by 3 bases; bases with no gene match: 8. The CDR3 here is CASSSPGLAGAGDTQYF. CDR3 coding DNA: TGTGCCAGCAGCTCACCGGGACTAGCGGGGGCGGGAGATACGCAGTATTTT.

Remarks on this clone: At the DNA level, this CDR3 is encoded by other sequences in the same sample as well. The V call is TRBV5-1, the J call TRBJ2-2, with D possibly matching TRBD2 (6 bases). Between the trimmed V and J ends, which lost 4 bases and 6 bases, there was a span of 10 bases. The length of the CDR3 is 13 residues. The germline gives CDR1 SGHRS, CDR2 YFSETQ. The CDR3 loop reads CASSLGGPGELFF. DNA of the CDR3: TGCGCCAGCAGCCTGGGGGGTCCCGGGGAGCTGTTTTTT.

The V gene is TRBV7-8, the J gene TRBJ1-2; a possible D gene is TRBD1 (6 bases). The CDR3 has 14 amino acids. Germline CDR1 reads SGHVS; CDR2 reads FQNEAQ. The V gene lost 1 base and the J gene lost 2 bases, with 8 bases spanning the gap. CDR3 protein: CASSLVGTNYGYTF. CDR3 bases: TGTGCCAGCAGCTTAGTGGGGACAAACTATGGCTACACCTTC.

The chain recombines TRBV10-3 with TRBJ1-2; 8 positions agree with TRBD1. The CDR3 spans 13 residues. V was clipped by 9 bases and J by 4 bases; unmatched bases: 7. Germline V gives CDR1 ENHRY, CDR2 SYGVKD. CDR3 DNA sequence: TGTGCCATTCCTGGACAGGGAGGCTATGGCTACACCTTC. It is translated as CAIPGQGGYGYTF.

The chain recombines TRBV15 with TRBJ2-3; D is possibly TRBD1 (5 bases). The germline gives CDR1 LNHNV, CDR2 YYDKDF (reference sequence). The CDR3 covers 16 residues. V was clipped by 0 bases and J by 2 bases, with 12 bases between them. The CDR3 region has the DNA TGTGCCACCAGCAGAGATCGACGACAGAACACAGATACGCAGTATTTT. Protein: CATSRDRRQNTDTQYF.

This rearrangement joins TRBV2 to TRBJ2-3; D not resolved. Germline lookup yields CDR1 SNHLY and CDR2 FYNNEI. The V end was cut by 3 bases, the J end by 0 bases, with 7 bases between. This CDR3 contains 14 residues. CDR3 nucleotide sequence: TGTGCCAGCAGTGACAGTCCTAGCACAGATACGCAGTATTTT. It specifies CASSDSPSTDTQYF.

CDR3 sequence reads: CASSLSARQLPLHF. CDR3 bases: TGTGCCAGCAGTTTATCGGCCAGGCAATTGCCCCTCCACTTT. The chain recombines TRBV27 with TRBJ1-6; D is undetermined. CDR3 length equals 14 residues. V dropped 0 bases and J dropped 13 bases, with 13 bases sitting between them. Germline CDR1 reads MNHEY; CDR2 reads SMNVEV (reference sequence).

Remarks on this clone: Mismatch with germline at one junction end may stem from a read error. The J gene is TRBJ2-3, the V gene TRBV6-5; 8 bases match TRBD2. This CDR3 is 16 amino acids long. Germline V gene lookup returns CDR1 MNHEY and CDR2 SVGAGI. This CDR3 is CASSYSVLRGEDTQYF. The CDR3 coding sequence is TGTGCCAGCAGTTATTCGGTGTTGCGGGGGGAGGATACACAGTATTTT.

The genes are TRBV27 and TRBJ1-5, with D perhaps matching TRBD1 (5 bases). Trimming stripped 4 bases from V and 6 bases from J, with 13 bases between. Germline V gene data show CDR1 as MNHEY and CDR2 as SMNVEV (reference sequence). CDR3 length: 14 amino acids. The CDR3 loop reads CASSWGSGGQPQHF. CDR3 nucleotides: TGTGCCAGCAGTTGGGGCTCAGGAGGTCAGCCCCAGCATTTT.

V gene TRBV7-9 combines with J gene TRBJ1-3; D may be TRBD1 (5 bases). Germline CDR1 reads SEHNR; CDR2 reads FQNEAQ (reference sequence). The CDR3 spans 17 residues. V lost 5 bases and J 3 bases, leaving 20 bases between the germline ends. The CDR3: CASSLWTTIILGNTIYF. The CDR3 DNA is TGTGCCAGCAGCCTCTGGACAACCATCATTCTTGGAAACACCATATATTTT.

The V call is TRBV21-1, the J call TRBJ2-3. TRBV21-1 is flagged as a pseudogene. The CDR3 consists of 13 residues. CDR3 amino acids: CASSNLWADTQYF. In DNA form, the CDR3 reads TGTGCCAGCAGCAATCTTTGGGCAGATACGCAGTATTTT.

The V and J genes are TRBV28 and TRBJ1-2; 7 bases line up with TRBD1. The germline gives CDR1 MDHEN, CDR2 SYDVKM. The CDR3 contains 14 residues. V shed 5 bases and J 6 bases; nucleotides not matched to a gene: 9. The CDR3, as DNA: TGTGCCAGCAGTGGACGACAGGGTGGGCATGGCTACACCTTC. Translating it yields CASSGRQGGHGYTF.

The CDR3: CASSQDEGSNQPQHF. DNA for the CDR3: TGCGCCAGCAGCCAAGATGAAGGGAGCAATCAGCCCCAGCATTTT. The chain combines TRBV4-1 with TRBJ1-5, with D unclear. The CDR3 has 15 amino acids. V lost 0 bases to trimming and J lost 1 base, with 7 bases between them. The germline V gene encodes CDR1 MGHRA and CDR2 YSYEKL.

The V gene is TRBV7-9, the J gene TRBJ2-3; D may match TRBD1 or TRBD2 (5 bases each). Trimming took 3 bases from V and 2 from J, leaving 9 bases between them. Germline lookup yields CDR1 SEHNR and CDR2 FQNEAQ (reference sequence). CDR3 size: 14 residues. The CDR3 DNA follows: TGTGCCAGCAGCTTGGCAGGGACCACAGATACGCAGTATTTT. Protein: CASSLAGTTDTQYF.

The rearrangement uses TRBV28 and TRBJ1-5; 10 bases fit TRBD1. This CDR3 is built from 16 residues. Germline trimming cut 3 bases from V and 4 bases from J; bases unmatched to any gene: 6. Per the germline V gene, CDR1 is MDHEN and CDR2 is SYDVKM. The CDR3 reads CASSLNRDRGNQPQHF. CDR3 nucleotide sequence: TGTGCCAGCAGTTTGAACCGGGACAGGGGAAATCAGCCCCAGCATTTT.